This T cell receptor beta chain was captured by sequencing in a study of CD8 T cells in Susac syndrome. RNA amounts of about 0.5 to 1 ug underwent reverse transcription with random hexamers. Amplification of the TCR beta CDR3 was carried out by immunoSEQ multiplex PCR, which spanned a total of 54 Vbeta and 13 Jbeta segments. One entry per CDR3 protein, called by TCRdb with MiXCR from the immunoSEQ multiplex PCR reads. Of 150,000 to 200,000 distinct CDR3 sequences listed, roughly 94% were seen once; the top ten hold about 0.095%. The TCR comes from a human donor with multiple sclerosis. The specimen sequenced was CD4+ T cells from PBMCs.

CDR3 sequence reads: CASSFRPGSYGYTF. The DNA for the CDR3 is TGTGCCAGCAGTTTTAGGCCAGGCAGCTATGGCTACACCTTC. The chain links TRBV27 to TRBJ1-2; D not resolved. The germline gives CDR1 MNHEY, CDR2 SMNVEV (reference sequence). The CDR3 length is 14 residues. The V and J ends lost 3 bases and 4 bases respectively, with 12 bases between them.